These 30 T cell receptor beta chains share one sample of origin, sequenced in a study of shared clonotypes between healthy human individuals. Produced via immunoSEQ multiplex PCR; TCRdb's table is partial and in-frame only. Among around 1,100,000 clones listed, 70% to 85% were seen once. Sequencing input: memory CD4+ T cells from PBMCs. Subset specified: CD45RA-negative fraction. These receptors came from a man aged 18 to 30 in good health. Some clones in this sample may be carry-over from other donors' samples.

This chain connects TRBV6-5 to TRBJ1-1, with D unresolved. The CDR3 spans 14 residues. The V gene lost 6 bases and the J gene lost 1 base, with 12 bases spanning the gap. Germline lookup yields CDR1 MNHEY and CDR2 SVGAGI. As DNA, the CDR3 is TGTGCCAGCAGCCGGAAGGCGTGGAACACTGAAGCTTTCTTT. It translates to CASSRKAWNTEAFF.

The chain has TRBV15 and TRBJ1-3, with no clear D. Germline V lookup: CDR1 LNHNV, CDR2 YYDKDF (reference sequence). The V end lost 5 bases, the J end lost 4 bases, and 6 bases lay between the germline ends. The CDR3 is 12 residues long. CDR3 in amino acids: CATSARGNTIYF. The CDR3, as DNA: TGTGCCACCAGCGCCAGAGGAAACACCATATATTTT.

There are a few counts of this clone. The V call is TRBV28, the J call TRBJ1-5; no reliable D call. The CDR3 spans 17 residues. V was clipped by 2 bases and J by 4 bases, with 18 bases between them. The germline gives CDR1 MDHEN, CDR2 SYDVKM. The CDR3 DNA is TGTGCCAGCAGTTTACTCCTCCTTGGCGGCCAGAATCAGCCCCAGCATTTT. Its translation is CASSLLLLGGQNQPQHF. Looking up the rest from reference TRBV28 and TRBJ1-5 gives the full variable domain: DVKVTQSSRYLVKRTGEKVFLECVQDMDHENMFWYRQDPGLGLRLIYFSYDVKMKEKGDIPEGYSVSREKKERFSLILESASTNQTSMYLCASSLLLLGGQNQPQHFGDGTRLSIL.

The rearrangement joins TRBV14 to TRBJ2-5; the match to TRBD2 covers 9 bases. J was trimmed by 7 bases and V by 0 bases; bases with no gene match: 6. The germline V gene has CDR1 SGHDN and CDR2 FVKESK. This CDR3 is built from 15 residues. The CDR3, as DNA: TGTGCCAGCAGCCAAGAAGGACTAGCGATTGGGACCCAGTACTTC. Protein sequence: CASSQEGLAIGTQYF. Full variable domain (rest looked up from reference TRBV14 and TRBJ2-5): EAGVTQFPSHSVIEKGQTVTLRCDPISGHDNLYWYRRVMGKEIKFLLHFVKESKQDESGMPNNRFLAERTGGTYSTLKVQPAELEDSGVYFCASSQEGLAIGTQYFGPGTRLLVL.

J is TRBJ2-5 and V is TRBV18, with 11 bases identical to TRBD2. The CDR3 runs 17 residues. J gave up 5 bases and V 3 bases, and 11 bases lay outside the gene matches. Germline CDR1 reads KGHSH; CDR2 reads LQKENI. The chain's CDR3 is CASSPPGLADPGETQYF. Written as DNA, the CDR3 is TGTGCCAGCTCACCCCCGGGACTAGCGGACCCGGGGGAGACCCAGTACTTC.

This clone showed up just a few times. The CDR3 spells CAWSGGITEAFF. The DNA for the CDR3 is TGTGCCTGGAGTGGAGGGATCACTGAAGCTTTCTTT. The gene calls are TRBV30 and TRBJ1-1; no clear D. The germline V gene has CDR1 GTSNPN and CDR2 SVGIG (reference sequence). The CDR3 totals 12 residues. The V gene lost 1 base and the J gene lost 4 bases, with 7 bases spanning the gap.

V usage is TRBV30 and J usage is TRBJ2-1; 7 bases are shared with TRBD2. Germline lookup yields CDR1 GTSNPN and CDR2 SVGIG (reference sequence). The CDR3 length is 11 residues. The V gene end was trimmed by 6 bases and the J gene end by 4 bases; junction bases not matched to a gene: 0. DNA for the CDR3: TGTGCCTGCGGGGGGTACAATGAGCAGTTCTTC. Its protein is CACGGYNEQFF.

Regarding this clone: Other DNA sequences within the sample encode an identical CDR3. This chain joins TRBV19 and TRBJ2-5; D remains ambiguous. V was clipped by 8 bases and J by 1 base, with 8 bases between them. CDR3 length: 12 amino acids. The germline V gene has CDR1 LNHDA and CDR2 SQIVND (reference sequence). The CDR3 loop reads CASGRIQETQYF. Here the CDR3 DNA reads TGTGCCAGTGGAAGGATCCAAGAGACCCAGTACTTC.

The J gene is TRBJ1-1, the V gene TRBV2, with D unclear. Germline V gives CDR1 SNHLY, CDR2 FYNNEI. The CDR3 sequence is 14 residues long. Trimming shortened V by 3 bases and J by 4 bases, and 12 bases separated the two germline ends. For the CDR3, the DNA is TGTGCCAGCAGTGATCGGAGGGAGAGCACTGAAGCTTTCTTT. The encoded protein is CASSDRRESTEAFF.

This clone was picked up a small number of times. V and J are TRBV7-9 and TRBJ2-1; maybe TRBD2 (6 bases). This CDR3 has 15 amino acids. The germline CDR1 and CDR2 sequences are SEHNR and FQNEAQ (reference sequence). V gave up 4 bases and J gave up 9 bases, with 19 bases separating them. CDR3 coding DNA: TGTGCCAGCAGCTACCGGGACCGACCCGGGGGTGAGCAGTTCTTC. It translates to CASSYRDRPGGEQFF.

The chain joins TRBV9 to TRBJ1-2; 10 nucleotides match TRBD1. CDR3 length: 15 amino acids. V gave up 4 bases and J gave up 4 bases; unmatched junction bases: 7. Germline loops: CDR1 SGDLS, CDR2 YYNGEE. CDR3 nucleotides: TGTGCCAGCAGCTTCAGACAGGGGGCGTTCTATGGCTACACCTTC. This translates into CASSFRQGAFYGYTF.

The V gene is TRBV5-6, the J gene TRBJ2-4; unclear D gene. CDR1 is SGHDT and CDR2 is YYEEEE in the germline V gene. The CDR3 runs 14 residues. Trimming shortened V by 0 bases and J by 4 bases, and 8 bases separated the two germline ends. CDR3 nucleotides: TGTGCCAGCAGCTTGGAAGCAGTTAAAAACATTCAGTACTTC. It translates to CASSLEAVKNIQYF. The variable domain in full, completed from reference TRBV5-6 and TRBJ2-4, reads DAGVTQSPTHLIKTRGQQVTLRCSPKSGHDTVSWYQQALGQGPQFIFQYYEEEERQRGNFPDRFSGHQFPNYSSELNVNALLLGDSALYLCASSLEAVKNIQYFGAGTRLSVL.

The chain combines TRBV30 with TRBJ2-4, with a possible D match to TRBD2 (5 bases). Between the trimmed V and J ends, which lost 3 bases and 0 bases, there was a span of 12 bases. The CDR3 consists of 15 residues. CDR1 is GTSNPN and CDR2 is SVGIG in the germline V gene (reference sequence). CDR3 loop: CAWSEGLLAKNIQYF. The DNA for the CDR3 is TGTGCCTGGAGCGAGGGCCTTTTAGCCAAAAACATTCAGTACTTC.

The rearrangement links TRBV5-6 to TRBJ2-1; D ambiguous. V was cut by 8 bases and J by 2 bases, with 11 bases left in between. The CDR3 runs 13 residues. From germline, CDR1 is SGHDT and CDR2 YYEEEE. CDR3 residues: CARGTLAYNEQFF. The CDR3 coding sequence is TGTGCCAGAGGCACCTTAGCCTACAATGAGCAGTTCTTC.

The chain couples TRBV30 to TRBJ2-1; weak D call: TRBD2 (7 bases). The V end lost 4 bases, the J end lost 9 bases, and 13 bases lay between the germline ends. Germline assignment: CDR1 GTSNPN and CDR2 SVGIG (reference sequence). This CDR3 is 12 amino acids long. The CDR3: CAWKGGRIEQFF. The CDR3 DNA reads TGTGCCTGGAAGGGGGGGCGTATTGAGCAGTTCTTC.

On this clone itself: A far larger clone lies a single base away; this is likely a read error. This sample includes further DNA sequences coding for the same CDR3. V is TRBV20-1 and J is TRBJ2-7; D gene ambiguous. CDR3 length equals 11 residues. Germline CDR1 and CDR2: DFQATT and SNEGSKA (reference sequence). Trimming stripped 3 bases from V and 6 bases from J, with 9 bases between. DNA of the CDR3: TGCAGTGCTAGTGGGTTCCTCGAGCAGTACTTC. This translates into CSASGFLEQYF.

As DNA, the CDR3 is TGTGCCACCCGGGGGCAGTTCAATCAGCCCCAGCATTTT. It translates to CATRGQFNQPQHF. The chain uses TRBV15 and TRBJ1-5; D may be TRBD1 (6 bases). Germline V gene data show CDR1 as LNHNV and CDR2 as YYDKDF (reference sequence). Trimming stripped 8 bases from V and 3 bases from J, with 11 bases between. This CDR3 is built from 13 residues. The variable domain in full, completed from reference TRBV15 and TRBJ1-5, reads DAMVIQNPRYQVTQFGKPVTLSCSQTLNHNVMYWYQQKSSQAPKLLFHYYDKDFNNEADTPDNFQSRRPNTSFCFLDIRSPGLGDTAMYLCATRGQFNQPQHFGDGTRLSIL.

This clone was picked up one time. V usage is TRBV5-4 and J usage is TRBJ2-5; D is undetermined. Germline CDR1 and CDR2: SGHNT and YYREEE (reference sequence). This CDR3 region has 13 residues. Trimming removed 0 bases at V and 2 bases at J, with 5 bases between. The CDR3 loop reads CASSLGRQETQYF. The DNA of the CDR3 is TGTGCCAGCAGCTTGGGACGGCAAGAGACCCAGTACTTC.

As regards this clone: Given a much more abundant clone one base away, this may be a read error. Other DNA sequences in this specimen translate into the identical CDR3. This sequence joins TRBV28 and TRBJ1-5; no clear D. The CDR3 totals 12 residues. V was pared by 1 base and J by 7 bases, with 5 bases between. The V gene's germline CDR1 is MDHEN and CDR2 SYDVKM. This chain's CDR3 is CASSLSGQPQHF. Here the CDR3 DNA reads TGTGCCAGCAGTTTATCGGGGCAGCCCCAGCATTTT.

The DNA of the CDR3 is TGTGCCAGCAGTGAAAGCACAGATACGCAGTATTTT. Amino acid sequence: CASSESTDTQYF. The rearrangement uses TRBV2 and TRBJ2-3; D unresolved. Germline V lookup: CDR1 SNHLY, CDR2 FYNNEI. V shed 2 bases and J shed 0 bases, with 0 bases lying between them. CDR3 length: 12 residues.

DNA for the CDR3: TGTGCCAGCAGGCGACAGGGGAGATTGATGGATACGCAGTATTTT. As protein: CASRRQGRLMDTQYF. The chain recombines TRBV6-6 with TRBJ2-3; 8 bases align to TRBD1. The V segment lost 6 bases and the J segment 6 bases; nucleotides outside the gene matches: 11. The germline V gene encodes CDR1 MNHNY and CDR2 SVGAGI (reference sequence). There are 15 residues in the CDR3.

The chain employs TRBV7-4 and TRBJ2-7; 9 bases line up with TRBD1. Trimming took 2 bases from V and 5 from J; bases not matched to a gene: 25. The germline gives CDR1 SGHVT, CDR2 SQSDAQ. The CDR3 covers 21 residues. CDR3 DNA sequence: TGTGCCAGCAGCTTAAAGGCGCAAAAACGTAGGACAGGGGATGAGAGGCACGAGCAGTACTTC. Protein product: CASSLKAQKRRTGDERHEQYF.

V and J are TRBV6-6 and TRBJ2-7; TRBD2 matches at 7 bases. V trimming: 6 bases; J trimming: 5 bases; junction bases outside the gene matches: 7. The CDR3 covers 13 residues. CDR1 is MNHNY, CDR2 SVGAGI, per germline (reference sequence). The CDR3 region is CASSRLARNEQYF. As DNA, the CDR3 is TGTGCCAGCAGCCGACTAGCTCGAAACGAGCAGTACTTC.

The chain links TRBV2 to TRBJ2-3; TRBD2 agrees at 10 bases. The CDR3 length is 15 residues. V shed 7 bases and J 1 base; nucleotides not matched to a gene: 5. Per the germline V gene, CDR1 is SNHLY and CDR2 is FYNNEI. The CDR3 reads CASTIAGGGTDTQYF. CDR3 DNA sequence: TGTGCCAGCACAATAGCGGGAGGAGGCACAGATACGCAGTATTTT.

Note on this clone: Being one base from a much bigger clone, this may be a read error. This sequence joins TRBV30 and TRBJ1-1; D remains unclear. With 1 base removed from V and 2 bases from J, the gap between germline ends came to 8 bases. The CDR3 is 13 residues long. Germline assignment: CDR1 GTSNPN and CDR2 SVGIG (reference sequence). In DNA form, the CDR3 reads TGTGCCTGGAGTGACACGTGTAACACTGAAGCTTTCTTT. It specifies CAWSDTCNTEAFF.

This clone has just one count. The genes are TRBV4-1 and TRBJ1-4, with D maybe TRBD1 (5 bases). The CDR3 loop spans 12 amino acids. The V gene lost 8 bases and the J gene lost 15 bases, with 19 bases spanning the gap. CDR1 MGHRA and CDR2 YSYEKL come from the germline V gene. For the CDR3, the DNA is TGCGCCAGCCGCGAGGTGGGAGCAGGGTTGTTTTTT. Amino acid sequence: CASREVGAGLFF.

This sequence joins TRBV28 and TRBJ2-2; D is undetermined. V was shortened by 3 bases and J by 6 bases, with 5 bases between the two germline ends. Germline assignment: CDR1 MDHEN and CDR2 SYDVKM. This CDR3 has 12 amino acids. CDR3 DNA: TGTGCCAGCAGTTTGATCGCCGGGGAGCTGTTTTTT. It encodes CASSLIAGELFF.

CDR3 sequence (DNA): TGTGCCAGCAGTGAGAGCGGAGGCCCGTACAATGAGCAGTTCTTC. Protein product: CASSESGGPYNEQFF. The genes are TRBV6-4 and TRBJ2-1; D perhaps matches TRBD2 (5 bases). The V end was cut by 3 bases, the J end by 4 bases, with 13 bases between. Germline V gene data show CDR1 as MRHNA and CDR2 as SNTAGT. CDR3 size: 15 residues.

This clone appeared a few times. The genes are TRBV18 and TRBJ1-5; the D gene is possibly TRBD1 (5 bases). The CDR3 runs 14 residues. Germline V CDR1 and CDR2: KGHSH, LQKENI. V lost 1 base, J lost 8 bases, and 12 bases lay in between. CDR3 sequence: CASSPRQGTEPQHF. The CDR3 nucleotides are TGTGCCAGCTCACCACGGCAAGGGACGGAGCCCCAGCATTTT.

This chain connects TRBV7-9 to TRBJ1-2; 7 bases match TRBD1. This CDR3 has 14 residues. From germline, CDR1 is SEHNR and CDR2 FQNEAQ (reference sequence). Losses at the gene ends were 5 bases for V and 3 bases for J; bases not matched to a gene: 6. The chain's CDR3 is CASSLSGTDYGYTF. The CDR3 bases are TGTGCCAGCAGCCTCTCGGGGACAGACTATGGCTACACCTTC. Based on the CDR3 plus reference TRBV7-9 and TRBJ1-2, the full variable domain is DTGVSQNPRHKITKRGQNVTFRCDPISEHNRLYWYRQTLGQGPEFLTYFQNEAQLEKSRLLSDRFSAERPKGSFSTLEIQRTEQGDSAMYLCASSLSGTDYGYTFGSGTRLTVV.